Listed below are T cell receptor beta chains from one sample, sequenced in a study of neurological immune-mediated disorders. TCRdb fed the 5' RACE reads into MiXCR, producing one record per CDR3 protein. The sample has more than 95,000 distinct CDR3 sequences, about a tenth seen once. The sequenced sample consisted of PBMCs. These receptors were collected from a female donor with HTLV-1-associated myelopathy (HAM/TSP). The CDR3 runs from the conserved cysteine through the conserved F or W.

v_gene | CDR3aa
TRBV3-1 | CASSSGGGAVYGYTF
TRBV5-1 | CASSPGTGNEQFF
TRBV20-1 | CSASLTPAEYSPLHF
TRBV12-3/TRBV12-4 | CASSLLNRVDPYEQYF
TRBV4-2 | CASSQTDWGDYNEQFF
TRBV12-3/TRBV12-4 | CASTIMGQGTDTQYF
TRBV7-2 | CASSPTNGELFF
TRBV29-1 | CSALRGQGNEQYF
TRBV28 | CASSSRVAGQTQYF
TRBV5-6 | CASSGARHQETQYF
TRBV12-3/TRBV12-4 | CASKAGRSSVNEQFF
TRBV6-5 | CASSRTSGYEQYF
TRBV5-1 | CASSDGLSGDTQYF
TRBV5-1 | CASSLVGSDLGAEAFF
TRBV7-2 | CASSPDRLSYEQYF
TRBV7-9 | CASSSGDADRGKEAGELFF
TRBV20-1 | CSAAVTGNNEQFF
TRBV6-4 | CASSDSGYNEQFF
TRBV27 | CASSWGGNTGELFF
TRBV5-1 | CASRIQGLPSTDTQYF
TRBV5-1 | CASSLVPAGEQYF
TRBV5-1 | CASSPDDVSQYF
TRBV4-3 | CASSQDHGELFF
TRBV7-8 | CASSLKQETYEQYF
TRBV15 | CATSSAGRVSDNEQFF
TRBV2 | CASSPNPQGALGYGYTF
TRBV29-1 | CSASGGSGEQYF
TRBV20-1 | CSAATQTGTAYNYGYTF
TRBV6-2/TRBV6-3 | CASKNRLGQETQYF
TRBV5-6 | CASSLADRGTHEQYF
TRBV20-1 | CSATPGGFTSTDTQYF
TRBV5-1 | CASSFGTFYNEQFF
TRBV5-1 | CASSLGQGRETQYF
TRBV12-3/TRBV12-4 | CASSFFPRGTGELFF
TRBV7-8 | CASSTRQGAWGYEQYF
TRBV20-1 | CSAIEGAKNIQYF
TRBV20-1 | CSASQGDTQYF
TRBV12-3/TRBV12-4 | CACRLADYNEQFF
TRBV4-2 | CASSQDGRGVSYEQYF
TRBV2 | CASRPDISYNEQFF
TRBV12-3/TRBV12-4 | CASRPETLVDIQYF
TRBV21-1 | CASSKGPLGSYEQYF
TRBV7-3 | CASSLSSLGQHNEQFF
TRBV6-2/TRBV6-3 | CASREEGSGANVLTF
TRBV5-6 | CASSLAGAGVIPGNEQFF
TRBV5-1 | CASSPGRVLGDIQYF
TRBV7-2 | CASSFRGGDNEQFF
TRBV5-1 | CASRIQASAVPTDTQYF
TRBV5-1 | CASSPRGGLAGANYNEQFF
TRBV28 | CASRDTAFGQPQHF
TRBV7-9 | CASSPAPGPTYEQYF
TRBV5-5 | CASSLPNSPLHF
TRBV12-3/TRBV12-4 | CASSLGVGGAIQTQYF
TRBV5-5 | CASSPGTVGDYGYTF
TRBV7-2 | CASSLAAGGRGDTQYF
TRBV5-1 | CASRGNTEAFF
TRBV5-1 | CASSLAQGAHGYTF
TRBV19 | CASKEGPGANVLTF
TRBV5-1 | CASSLGDFTDTQYF
TRBV5-1 | CASSPFLQLYGYTF